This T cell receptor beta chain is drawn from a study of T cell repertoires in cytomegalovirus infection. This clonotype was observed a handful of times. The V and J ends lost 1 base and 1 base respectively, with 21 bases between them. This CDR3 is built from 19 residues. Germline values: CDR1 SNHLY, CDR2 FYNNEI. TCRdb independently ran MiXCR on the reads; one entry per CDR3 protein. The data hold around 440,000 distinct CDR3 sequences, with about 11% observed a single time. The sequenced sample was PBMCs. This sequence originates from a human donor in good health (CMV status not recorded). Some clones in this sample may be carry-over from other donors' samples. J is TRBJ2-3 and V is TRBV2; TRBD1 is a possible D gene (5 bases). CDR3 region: CASSEEIGKGRSRTDTQYF. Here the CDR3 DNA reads TGTGCCAGCAGTGAAGAAATAGGGAAGGGGCGGTCCCGCACAGATACGCAGTATTTT. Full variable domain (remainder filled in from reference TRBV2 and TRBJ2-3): EPEVTQTPSHQVTQMGQEVILRCVPISNHLYFYWYRQILGQKVEFLVSFYNNEISEKSEIFDDQFSVERPDGSNFTLKIRSTKLEDSAMYFCASSEEIGKGRSRTDTQYFGPGTRLTVL.